The 4 T cell receptor beta chains below come from one sample, sequenced in a study of CD8+ T cells in alopecia areata. Sequencing templates came from extracted RNA that was reverse transcribed into cDNA. Here immunoSEQ multiplex PCR was the method, and the copy in TCRdb shows in-frame clones only, minus some. The data hold 25,000 to 35,000 clones, with less than 75% observed a single time. Sequenced input: NKG2D-high CD8+ T cells sorted from blood. These receptors came from a human donor with alopecia areata.

The chain recombines TRBV4-1 with TRBJ2-3, with 7 bases identical to TRBD1. Germline V gives CDR1 MGHRA, CDR2 YSYEKL. The V and J ends lost 6 bases and 1 base, in that order; junction bases with no gene match: 4. The CDR3 runs 14 residues. CDR3 in DNA: TGCGCCAGCAGTCACAGGGGTGGCACAGATACGCAGTATTTT. It specifies CASSHRGGTDTQYF.

V is TRBV14 and J is TRBJ1-1; 12 bases match TRBD1. V was pared by 3 bases and J by 7 bases, with 9 bases of the junction left unmatched. This CDR3 has 16 amino acids. The germline CDR1 and CDR2 sequences are SGHDN and FVKESK. CDR3 residues: CASSHLPGTGGVEAFF. DNA for the CDR3: TGTGCCAGCAGCCATCTTCCCGGGACAGGGGGCGTTGAAGCTTTCTTT.

The gene calls are TRBV4-3 and TRBJ2-7; tentatively, D is TRBD2 (5 bases). The CDR3 spans 14 residues. The V end was cut by 4 bases, the J end by 0 bases, with 10 bases between. Germline CDR1 and CDR2: LGHNA and YSLEER. CDR3 sequence reads: CASSLGIASYEQYF. CDR3 DNA sequence: TGCGCCAGCAGCCTCGGGATTGCCTCCTACGAGCAGTACTTC.

This CDR3 is CASSQYRGGNEQFF. As DNA, the CDR3 is TGTGCCAGCAGTCAGTACAGGGGGGGTAACGAGCAGTTCTTC. V usage is TRBV14 and J usage is TRBJ2-1; weak D call: TRBD1 (8 bases). Germline V lookup: CDR1 SGHDN, CDR2 FVKESK. Trimming left V 6 bases short and J 10 bases short, with 19 bases between. CDR3 length equals 14 residues.